This is a list of T cell receptor beta chains from one sample in a study of blood T cell repertoires in COVID-19. Some clones are missing from TCRdb's copy, which holds only in-frame ones; the method was immunoSEQ multiplex PCR. The sample includes 150,000 to 200,000 clones, roughly three quarters of them seen just once. The sequenced material came from PBMCs or T cells enriched from blood (not recorded which). These receptor sequences come from a woman between 50 and 59 years old with acute COVID-19. CDR3s include the opening cysteine and the closing phenylalanine or tryptophan. The order of the fields is J gene, clone size, D gene, V gene, CDR3 protein, CDR3 DNA. A D gene is named only where the DNA matches it firmly. Some rows have no size entry. The others give once, few or many, or a class for an expanded clone.

TRBJ2-2,.,.,TRBV28,CASSLEPGELFF,TGTGCCAGCAGCCTAGAACCCGGGGAGCTGTTTTTT
TRBJ1-2,.,TRBD1,TRBV28,CASIPGTGITNYGYTF,TGTGCCAGTATACCCGGGACAGGGATAACTAACTATGGCTACACCTTC
TRBJ1-2,once,TRBD1,TRBV7-2,CASTYRGARLYGYTF,TGTGCCAGCACCTACAGGGGCGCTAGGCTCTATGGCTACACCTTC
TRBJ2-1,.,.,TRBV30,CAWGRDLHRSEQFF,TGTGCCTGGGGCCGGGATCTACACCGAAGTGAGCAGTTCTTC
TRBJ1-2,.,.,TRBV2,CASSEGEESYGYTF,TGTGCCAGCAGTGAGGGGGAGGAAAGCTATGGCTACACCTTC
TRBJ2-2,.,.,TRBV2,CASSGGQGNWELFF,TGTGCCAGCAGTGGAGGTCAGGGGAATTGGGAGCTGTTTTTT
TRBJ1-3,.,.,TRBV18,CASSPFSDYSGNTIYF,TGTGCCAGCTCACCATTCTCCGACTACTCTGGAAACACCATATATTTT
TRBJ2-1,.,.,TRBV28,CATQPDKGAYNEQFF,TGTGCCACCCAGCCGGATAAGGGAGCCTACAATGAGCAGTTCTTC
TRBJ1-1,few,.,TRBV5-1,CASSLKQDLEAFF,TGCGCCAGCAGCTTGAAACAGGATCTTGAAGCTTTCTTT
TRBJ1-2,few,.,TRBV24-1,CATSDFGTQSYTF,TGTGCCACCAGTGATTTCGGGACACAGAGCTACACCTTC
TRBJ1-4,.,TRBD1,TRBV7-9,CASSQQTTGVGEKLFF,TGTGCCAGCAGCCAACAAACGACAGGGGTAGGGGAAAAACTGTTTTTT
TRBJ2-5,.,.,TRBV7-2,CASSLTRSQETQYF,TGTGCCAGCAGCTTAACCAGGTCCCAAGAGACCCAGTACTTC
TRBJ1-2,.,.,TRBV5-6,CASSLNWNYGYTF,TGTGCCAGCAGCCTGAACTGGAACTATGGCTACACCTTC
TRBJ2-1,.,.,TRBV5-5,CASSFILSSYNEQFF,TGTGCCAGCAGCTTTATTCTGAGCTCCTACAATGAGCAGTTCTTC
TRBJ2-3,.,TRBD1,TRBV3-1/TRBV3-2,CASSPAGQGGRDTQYF,TGTGCCAGCAGCCCCGCGGGACAGGGTGGCCGGGATACGCAGTATTTT
TRBJ2-3,.,.,TRBV18,CASSPRLASTDTQYF,TGTGCCAGCTCACCACGACTCGCAAGCACAGATACGCAGTATTTT
TRBJ1-2,.,TRBD1,TRBV12-5,CASGGQGERGYTF,TGTGCTAGTGGTGGGCAGGGGGAAAGGGGCTACACCTTC
TRBJ1-2,.,.,TRBV5-4,CASSPTFAGNYGYTF,TGTGCCAGCAGCCCGACCTTCGCAGGCAACTATGGCTACACCTTC
TRBJ1-2,.,TRBD1,TRBV6-5,CASSYIRTGGGYGYTF,TGTGCCAGCAGTTACATAAGGACAGGGGGCGGCTATGGCTACACCTTC
TRBJ1-4,.,.,TRBV5-5,CASSSRGGGEKLFF,TGTGCCAGCAGCTCGAGGGGGGGAGGTGAAAAACTGTTTTTT
TRBJ1-6,.,.,TRBV4-1,CASSRQSNIGNSPLHF,TGCGCCAGCAGCCGACAATCCAATATCGGTAATTCACCCCTCCACTTT
TRBJ1-4,.,TRBD1,TRBV28,CASSFQGAATNEKLFF,TGTGCCAGCAGTTTTCAGGGGGCGGCAACTAATGAAAAACTGTTTTTT
TRBJ1-6,.,TRBD1,TRBV7-9,CASSPGQGGSPLHF,TGTGCCAGCAGCCCCGGACAGGGAGGTTCACCCCTCCACTTT